Listed here is a single T cell receptor (beta chain). What it binds is unknown. Other DNA variants within this sample encode the same CDR3. The entry originates in a study of shared clonotypes between healthy human individuals. CD45RA-negative memory and CD45RA+ naive subsets were split from the CD4+ cells. Deep-level assay runs were performed. It was 150 to 200 ng DNA, tens of thousands of T cell genomes, that sorted-subset replicate PCRs used. The assay was immunoSEQ multiplex PCR, and TCRdb's table has in-frame clones only and misses some. The data contain roughly 2.2 million clones, over 90% of them singletons. V lost 3 bases to trimming and J lost 6 bases, with 6 bases between them. The CDR3 loop spans 11 amino acids. The germline V gene has CDR1 LNHNV and CDR2 YYDKDF (reference sequence). Study findings and constraints: Clonotypes which were not shared had lower generation probabilities than clonotypes that all four donors shared.

The receptor was isolated from a man younger than 35 in good health. Some clones in this sample may be carry-over from other donors' samples. The chain joins TRBV15 to TRBJ2-7; D gene ambiguous. The sample was naive CD4+ T cells from PBMCs. The subset denotes: CD45RA+ positively selected. The DNA for the CDR3 is TGTGCCACCAGCAGGGGTCTCGAGCAGTACTTC. Encoded protein: CATSRGLEQYF.